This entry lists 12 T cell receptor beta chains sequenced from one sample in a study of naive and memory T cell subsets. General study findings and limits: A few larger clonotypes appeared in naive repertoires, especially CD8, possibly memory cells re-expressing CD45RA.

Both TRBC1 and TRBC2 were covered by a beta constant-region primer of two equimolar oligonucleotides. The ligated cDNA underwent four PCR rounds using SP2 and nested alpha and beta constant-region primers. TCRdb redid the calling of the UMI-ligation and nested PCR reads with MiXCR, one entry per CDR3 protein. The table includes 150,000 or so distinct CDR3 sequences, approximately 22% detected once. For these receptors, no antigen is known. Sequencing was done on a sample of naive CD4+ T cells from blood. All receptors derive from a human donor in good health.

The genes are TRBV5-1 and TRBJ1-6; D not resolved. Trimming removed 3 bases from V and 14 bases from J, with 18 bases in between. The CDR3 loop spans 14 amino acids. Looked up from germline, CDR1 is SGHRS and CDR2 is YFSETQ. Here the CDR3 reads CASSSRTGDIALHF. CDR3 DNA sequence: TGCGCCAGCAGCTCTCGGACGGGCGATATAGCCCTCCACTTT.

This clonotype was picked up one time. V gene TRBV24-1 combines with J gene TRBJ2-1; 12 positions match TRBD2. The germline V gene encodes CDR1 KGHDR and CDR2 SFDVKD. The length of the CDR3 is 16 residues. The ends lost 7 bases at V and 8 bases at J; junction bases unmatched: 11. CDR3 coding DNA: TGTGCCACCAGACAGGGGGCCGCTAGCGGGAGGGATGAGCAGTTCTTC. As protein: CATRQGAASGRDEQFF.

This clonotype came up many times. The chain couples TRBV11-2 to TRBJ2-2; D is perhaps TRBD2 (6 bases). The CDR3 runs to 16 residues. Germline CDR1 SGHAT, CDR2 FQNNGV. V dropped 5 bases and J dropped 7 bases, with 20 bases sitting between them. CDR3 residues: CASSPYRGGGNGELFF. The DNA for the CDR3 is TGTGCCAGCAGCCCGTATAGGGGAGGTGGGAACGGGGAGCTGTTTTTT.

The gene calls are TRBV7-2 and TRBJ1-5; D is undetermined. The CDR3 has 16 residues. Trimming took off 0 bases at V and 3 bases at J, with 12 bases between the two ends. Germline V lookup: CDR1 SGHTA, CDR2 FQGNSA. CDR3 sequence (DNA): TGTGCCAGCAGCTTAGCGGCCAGGTCAGCCAATCAGCCCCAGCATTTT. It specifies CASSLAARSANQPQHF.

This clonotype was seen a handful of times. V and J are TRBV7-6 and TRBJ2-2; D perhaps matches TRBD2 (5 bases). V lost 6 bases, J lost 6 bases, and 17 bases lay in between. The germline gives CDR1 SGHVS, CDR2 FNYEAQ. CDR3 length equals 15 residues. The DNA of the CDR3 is TGTGCCAGCAGTGCGACTAAGGGTCGGTCCGGGGAGCTGTTTTTT. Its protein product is CASSATKGRSGELFF.

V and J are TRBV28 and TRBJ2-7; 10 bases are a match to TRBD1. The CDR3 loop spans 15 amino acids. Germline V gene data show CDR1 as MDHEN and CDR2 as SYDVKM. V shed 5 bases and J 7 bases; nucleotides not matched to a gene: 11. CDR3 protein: CASSAPGQGMREQYF. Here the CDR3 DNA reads TGTGCCAGCAGTGCACCGGGACAGGGGATGAGGGAGCAGTACTTC.

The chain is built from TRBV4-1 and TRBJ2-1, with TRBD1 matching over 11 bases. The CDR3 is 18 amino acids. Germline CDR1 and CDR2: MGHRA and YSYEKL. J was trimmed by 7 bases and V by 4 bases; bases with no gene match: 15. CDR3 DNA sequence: TGCGCCAGCAGCCTCCGCGACTCAACAGGGACAGGGGGGAATGAGCAGTTCTTC. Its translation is CASSLRDSTGTGGNEQFF.

The CDR3 reads CAWSPLAGGLRNSYNEQFF. Here the CDR3 DNA reads TGTGCCTGGAGTCCCCTAGCGGGAGGGCTGCGAAACTCCTACAATGAGCAGTTCTTC. The chain links TRBV30 to TRBJ2-1; TRBD2 agrees at 12 bases. Germline trimming cut 2 bases from V and 0 bases from J; bases unmatched to any gene: 11. Germline values: CDR1 GTSNPN, CDR2 SVGIG (reference sequence). This CDR3 is 19 amino acids long.

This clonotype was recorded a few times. CDR3 in amino acids: CASRKGGNPEQYF. As DNA, the CDR3 is TGTGCCAGCAGAAAGGGGGGGAATCCCGAGCAGTACTTC. This chain uses TRBV25-1 with TRBJ2-7, with D possibly matching TRBD2 (7 bases). From germline, CDR1 is MGHDK and CDR2 SYGVNS. V shed 6 bases and J shed 6 bases, with 15 bases lying between them. CDR3 length: 13 residues.

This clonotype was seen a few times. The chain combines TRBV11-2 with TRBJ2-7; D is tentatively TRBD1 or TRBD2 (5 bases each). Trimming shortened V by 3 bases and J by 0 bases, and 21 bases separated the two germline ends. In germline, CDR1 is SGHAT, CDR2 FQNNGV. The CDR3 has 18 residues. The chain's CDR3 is CASSFDSVGAFSSYEQYF. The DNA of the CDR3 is TGTGCCAGCAGCTTCGATAGCGTTGGGGCCTTTAGCTCCTACGAGCAGTACTTC.

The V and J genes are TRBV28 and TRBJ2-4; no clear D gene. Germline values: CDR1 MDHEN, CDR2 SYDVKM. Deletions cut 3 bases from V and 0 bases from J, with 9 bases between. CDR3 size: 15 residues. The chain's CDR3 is CASSFNLLAKNIQYF. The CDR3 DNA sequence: TGTGCCAGCAGTTTTAATCTGCTAGCCAAAAACATTCAGTACTTC.

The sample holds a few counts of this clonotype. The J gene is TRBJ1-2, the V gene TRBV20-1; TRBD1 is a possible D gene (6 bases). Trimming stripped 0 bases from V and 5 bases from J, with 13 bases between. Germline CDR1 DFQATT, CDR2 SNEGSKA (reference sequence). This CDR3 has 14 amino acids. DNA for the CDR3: TGCAGTGCTAGAGATGAGACAGGTGGTTATGGCTACACCTTC. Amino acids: CSARDETGGYGYTF.